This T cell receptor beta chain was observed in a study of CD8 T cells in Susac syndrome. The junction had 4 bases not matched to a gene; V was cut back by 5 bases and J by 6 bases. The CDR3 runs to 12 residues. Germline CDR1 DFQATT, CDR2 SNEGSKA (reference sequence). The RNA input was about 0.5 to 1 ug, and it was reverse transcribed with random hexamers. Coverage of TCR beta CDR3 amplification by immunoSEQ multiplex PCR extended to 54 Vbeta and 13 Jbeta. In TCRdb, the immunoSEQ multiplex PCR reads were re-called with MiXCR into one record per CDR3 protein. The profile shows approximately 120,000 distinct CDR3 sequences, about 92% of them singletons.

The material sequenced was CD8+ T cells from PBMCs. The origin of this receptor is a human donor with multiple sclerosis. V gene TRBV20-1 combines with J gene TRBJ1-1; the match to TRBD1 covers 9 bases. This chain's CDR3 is CSAGQGSAEAFF. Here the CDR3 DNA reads TGCAGTGCTGGACAGGGGAGCGCTGAAGCTTTCTTT.